This note documents a single T cell receptor beta chain sequence. This clonotype has more than one count but fewer than ten. Its antigen remains undetermined. No base quality information exists; no much larger clone differs at one position. The library was prepared using 5' RACE. Sequencing used an Illumina HiSeq 2500. The second PCR ran for about 7 to 11 cycles and used a J-beta primer mix along with a sample-barcoded 5' primer. A template-switch 5' adaptor carrying 12 random nucleotides introduced a unique molecular identifier onto each TCR beta cDNA molecule. Each sample yielded at least 2.5 million CDR3-containing paired-end reads. First-strand cDNA was synthesized from all RNA with the Mint cDNA synthesis kit, primed by a TRBC-specific oligonucleotide. After uracil-DNA glycosylase treatment, a first 18-cycle PCR used universal primers M1SS and BC2_uni_R on all cDNA. On the authors' methods: For normalization, 1 million high-quality reads, each with a distinct molecular identifier, were randomly selected from each sample. Reads sharing molecular identifiers were discarded rather than binned into consensus sequences. MiTCR, run with a Q25 quality threshold and the strictest error-elimination algorithm, handled CDR3 identification, clonotype clustering and error correction. Lower-bound total TCR beta diversity was estimated with a nonparametric unseen species model using Euler transformation. TCRdb reprocessing: public reads trimmed at Q25 with fastp, clones called with MiXCR, in-frame beta chains kept. Records with the same CDR3 protein are collapsed into one entry carrying the most frequent genes and DNA. The V and J calls and clone size come from TCRdb's table, not from the authors' own analysis. This sample lists approximately 1.5 million distinct CDR3 sequences; roughly 32% were detected once. The leading ten clones occupy 11% of the sample.

The roughly 38 donors, aged roughly 6 to 90 years, were systemically healthy Caucasian individuals from Russia. Around 10 milliliters of peripheral blood were collected from each donor into EDTA-treated Vacutainer tubes. Ficoll-Paque density-gradient centrifugation was used to isolate PBMCs, with at least 7 million per sample. Trizol reagent was used to extract total RNA from the PBMCs, yielding at least 5.5 micrograms per sample. The percentages of naive CD45RAhigh/CD27high T cells were determined by flow cytometry on a PBMC aliquot from every donor. The record originates from a study of blood T cells in healthy people across ages (dated by TCRdb to between 2014 and 2017). General notes on the study: In model experiments, template switching captured roughly one uniquely barcoded TCR beta cDNA molecule for every two T cells. Age-related changes in TCR beta repertoire diversity were measured in the study by deep sequencing normalized with unique cDNA molecular identifiers. Donors were grouped into four age groups: young (average 16 years), middle-aged (approximately 41), aged (around 60) and long-lived (just over 80). To avoid experimental bias, donors of different ages were randomly spread across the sequencing lanes. Using the same blood draw, the study looked at two additional independent replicas of 1 million unique cDNA reads for two donors, one aged 18 to 30 and the other aged 80 or older. Study-wide conclusions, independent of this receptor: Because the CMV infection status of the donors was unknown, age-related changes in expanded clonotypes may potentially have been confounded. Observed TCR beta diversity correlated strongly with the percentage of naive T cells measured by flow cytometry. Because profiling used bulk unsorted PBMCs, naive and antigen-experienced compartments could not be compared conclusively. Observed TCR beta diversity per million T cells fell roughly linearly with age, and a significant reduction was already apparent by age roughly 40. Compared with the aged group, the long-lived group had more naive CD4+ T cells, fewer expanded clones and increased TCR diversity, a pattern suggesting age selection. Total diversity estimates from one million sequenced T cells were considered lower bounds and underestimates.

The V and J ends are trimmed by 2 bases and 10 bases, leaving 12 bases between them. The CDR3 starts with the cysteine, ends with the phenylalanine, and has 13 residues. Kept here is only the CDR3 DNA, which spans 39 bases and is read in frame from base 1. Via the germline V gene (reference sequence), CDR1 is SSHAT and CDR2 FNYEAQ. The TCR was taken from a woman between 25 and 40 years old in good health. The sequence joins TRBV7-7 to TRBJ2-1, with the D call perhaps TRBD1 or TRBD2, as 6 bases match in each case. The source material was blood. The nucleotide sequence is given as TGTGCCAGCAGCTTATCGGGGGCGCGGGAGCAGTTCTTC. This is translated as CASSLSGAREQFF. With all but the CDR3 taken from the reference TRBV7-7 and TRBJ2-1 genes, the full variable domain is: GAGVSQSPRYKVTKRGQDVTLRCDPISSHATLYWYQQALGQGPEFLTYFNYEAQPDKSGLPSDRFSAERPEGSISTLTIQRTEQRDSAMYRCASSLSGAREQFFGPGTRLTVL.